This paragraph reports one T cell receptor beta chain. Its antigen is unknown. The record originates from a study of vaccination and CD4 T cells after COVID-19. The CDR3 has 15 amino acids. The V gene lost 4 bases and the J gene lost 7 bases, with 21 bases spanning the gap. CDR1 and CDR2 (germline): SGHRS, YFSETQ. Treatment defined: 10-day PBMC culture with coronavirus spike peptide pools or control peptides (ViraFEST assay). It was with 9 to 10 IU/ml IL-2 and around 9.3 ug/ml peptide pools that roughly 2 million PBMCs per well were cultured. Sequencing of DNA taken from cultured CD4+ T cells relied on the Oncomine TCR Beta short-read assay. TCRdb fed the PCR reads into MiXCR, producing one record per CDR3 protein. The table shows more than 12,000 distinct CDR3 sequences, with about 29% occurring only once.

This TCR was recovered from a human donor who received a COVID-19 vaccine. This material consisted of CD4+ T cells from blood, cultured in vitro, taken before SARS-CoV-2 vaccination. The chain joins TRBV5-1 to TRBJ2-7; either TRBD1 or TRBD2 may supply D (5 bases each). The CDR3 coding sequence is TGCGCCAGCAGCCCCCTGGGACGCGGCTCGGGGGAGCAGTACTTC. As protein: CASSPLGRGSGEQYF.